The 4 T cell receptor beta chains presented below share a single source sample, sequenced in a study of T cells in Graves' hyperthyroidism and ophthalmopathy (dated by TCRdb to the late 2010s). The library came from multiplex PCR. The sample was run on an Illumina HiSeq 2000. Amplification of TCR beta CDR3 regions was carried out from RNA transcripts. The TCR CDR3 was subjected to a first round of RT-PCR using the HTBI primer set and the Qiagen OneStep RT-PCR kit. The public reads were reprocessed in TCRdb via fastp at Q25 and MiXCR, keeping in-frame beta chains. Identical CDR3 protein sequences are pooled into one entry, listed with their most common genes and DNA. This sample has around 35,000 distinct CDR3 sequences in its table, and around 53% of those were observed once. More than 25% of the sample lies in the top ten. Material for sequencing was blood. The receptors here all came from a woman in her thirties or forties with Graves' ophthalmopathy.

This clonotype has ten or more counts. The chain joins TRBV19 to TRBJ2-2, with a weak D call TRBD2 (5 bases). CDR1 is LNHDA and CDR2 is SQIVND in the germline V gene (reference sequence). CDR3 length: 15 residues. V was clipped by 4 bases and J by 3 bases, with 12 bases between them. The CDR3 region has the DNA TGTGCCAGTAGTACCTTCGGGGAATACACCGGGGAGCTGTTTTTT. This gives the protein CASSTFGEYTGELFF. Full variable domain (remainder filled in from reference TRBV19 and TRBJ2-2): DGGITQSPKYLFRKEGQNVTLSCEQNLNHDAMYWYRQDPGQGLRLIYYSQIVNDFQKGDIAEGYSVSREKKESFPLTVTSAQKNPTAFYLCASSTFGEYTGELFFGEGSRLTVL.

Turning to this clonotype: The final CDR3 position lacks the conserved phenylalanine or tryptophan, pointing to a likely read error. Because the CDR3's place on the DNA is in doubt, the DNA is left out and the CDR3 is given as listed by TCRdb. This chain links TRBV7-6 with TRBJ2-5. Germline V gives CDR1 SGHVS, CDR2 FNYEAQ. 11 amino acids form the CDR3, both terminal residues included. This CDR3 is CASSLGEIQNI.

This chain uses TRBV19 with TRBJ2-3; 7 bases match TRBD2. CDR3 length: 15 amino acids. Germline V gene lookup returns CDR1 LNHDA and CDR2 SQIVND (reference sequence). J gave up 2 bases and V 5 bases, and 7 bases lay outside the gene matches. Written as DNA, the CDR3 is TGTGCCAGTAGTCCACCGGGACTAAACACAGATACGCAGTATTTT. This encodes CASSPPGLNTDTQYF.

The chain employs TRBV4-2 and TRBJ2-5; TRBD2 matches at 8 bases. Per germline, CDR1 LGHNA and CDR2 YNFKEQ. Unmatched junction bases numbered 4, after V lost 8 bases and J lost 2 bases. The CDR3 covers 13 residues. CDR3 loop: CASARGAQETQYF. CDR3 sequence (DNA): TGTGCCAGCGCGCGGGGGGCACAAGAGACCCAGTACTTC.